Described below is a single T cell receptor (beta chain) sequence and its context. This specimen belongs to a study of shared clonotypes between healthy human individuals. Study as a whole: For every donor, three CD4 naive, three CD4 memory, two CD8 naive and one CD8 memory plates were used.

Generated by immunoSEQ multiplex PCR, the TCRdb table keeps only in-frame clones and is missing some. Seen here are roughly 600,000 clones, nearly 98% observed once, and the top ten hold around 0.3%. Germline V gene data show CDR1 as LGHNT and CDR2 as FRNRAP. This CDR3 has 12 residues. The germline V and J ends were trimmed by 6 bases and 6 bases, with 8 bases remaining between them. Naive CD8 cells, CD45RO-negative and positively selected for CCR7, excluded terminally differentiated effector memory CD45RA+ cells. This clonotype was sampled from a young man in good health. The chain couples TRBV12-5 to TRBJ2-2, with D possibly TRBD2 on 5 matching bases. The sequenced sample consisted of naive CD8+ T cells sorted from blood. DNA of the CDR3: TGTGCTAGTGGGTGGCGGGCCGGGGAGCTGTTTTTT. It translates to CASGWRAGELFF.